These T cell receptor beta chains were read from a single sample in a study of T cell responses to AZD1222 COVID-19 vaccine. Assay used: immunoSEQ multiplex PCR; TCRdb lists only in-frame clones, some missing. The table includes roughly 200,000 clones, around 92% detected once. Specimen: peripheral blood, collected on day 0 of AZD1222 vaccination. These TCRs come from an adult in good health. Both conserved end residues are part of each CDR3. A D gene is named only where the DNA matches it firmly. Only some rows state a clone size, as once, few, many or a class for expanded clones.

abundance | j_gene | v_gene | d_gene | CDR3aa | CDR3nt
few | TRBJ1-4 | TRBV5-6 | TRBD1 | CASSLEVTGNEKLFF | TGTGCCAGCAGCTTGGAGGTGACAGGGAATGAAAAACTGTTTTTT
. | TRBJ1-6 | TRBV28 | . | CASSRTWNSPLHF | TGTGCCAGCAGTAGGACTTGGAATTCACCCCTCCACTTT
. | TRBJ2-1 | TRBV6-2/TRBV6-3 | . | CASSRTDEQFF | TGTGCCAGCAGCCGGACGGATGAGCAGTTCTTC
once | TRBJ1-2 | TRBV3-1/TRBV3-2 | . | CASSHGNRNYGYTF | TGTGCCAGCAGCCACGGAAACAGAAACTATGGCTACACCTTC
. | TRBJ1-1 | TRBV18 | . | CASSPPSAGPAFF | TGTGCCAGCTCACCACCGTCGGCGGGCCCCGCTTTCTTT
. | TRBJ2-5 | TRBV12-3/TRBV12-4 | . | CASRSLGAETQYF | TGTGCCAGCAGGTCCTTGGGGGCCGAGACCCAGTACTTC
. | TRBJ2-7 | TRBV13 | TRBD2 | CASSSGGLDYEQYF | TGTGCCAGCAGCTCCGGGGGGTTGGACTACGAGCAGTACTTC
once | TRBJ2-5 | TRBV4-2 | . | CASSQGSAHQETQYF | TGTGCCAGCAGCCAAGGAAGCGCCCACCAAGAGACCCAGTACTTC
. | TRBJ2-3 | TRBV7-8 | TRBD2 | CASSFWASGATTDTQYF | TGTGCCAGCAGCTTTTGGGCTAGCGGGGCGACCACAGATACGCAGTATTTT
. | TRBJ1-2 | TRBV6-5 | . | CASSYTGGNYGYTF | TGTGCCAGCAGTTACACGGGAGGGAACTATGGCTACACCTTC
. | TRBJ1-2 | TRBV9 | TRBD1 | CASSRQETGGYGYTF | TGTGCCAGCAGCAGACAGGAGACAGGGGGCTATGGCTACACCTTC
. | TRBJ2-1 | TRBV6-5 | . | CASSRGQNNEQFF | TGTGCCAGCAGCCGAGGACAGAACAATGAGCAGTTCTTC
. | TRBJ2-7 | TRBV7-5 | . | CARSRIGVRGELNEQYF | TGTGCCAGAAGCAGAATAGGGGTGCGGGGGGAACTTAACGAGCAGTACTTC
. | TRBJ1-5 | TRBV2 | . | CASSGAGTNNQPQHF | TGTGCCAGCAGTGGGGCAGGGACGAACAATCAGCCCCAGCATTTT
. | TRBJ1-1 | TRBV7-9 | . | CASSINPIEAFF | TGTGCCAGCAGCATAAACCCAATTGAAGCTTTCTTT
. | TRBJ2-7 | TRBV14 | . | CASSQARSTEQYF | TGTGCCAGCAGCCAAGCTCGGAGTACCGAGCAGTACTTC
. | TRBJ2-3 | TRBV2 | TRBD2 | CARRGASTDTQYF | TGTGCCAGGCGGGGGGCTAGCACAGATACGCAGTATTTT
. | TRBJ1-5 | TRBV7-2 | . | CASSNRGYSNQPQHF | TGTGCCAGCAGCAATAGGGGATATAGCAATCAGCCCCAGCATTTT
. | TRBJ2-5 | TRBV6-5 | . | CASSLEGGETQYF | TGTGCCAGCAGTCTCGAGGGGGGGGAGACCCAGTACTTC
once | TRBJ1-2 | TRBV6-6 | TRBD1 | CASTRRDRGYGYGYTF | TGTGCCAGCACCCGTAGGGACAGGGGGTACGGCTATGGCTACACCTTC
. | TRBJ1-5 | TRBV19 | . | CASSVQGGKANQPQHF | TGTGCCAGTAGTGTCCAGGGAGGAAAGGCCAATCAGCCCCAGCATTTT
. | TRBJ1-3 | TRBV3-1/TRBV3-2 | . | CASSQEGFSGNTIYF | TGTGCCAGCAGCCAAGAAGGATTCTCCGGAAACACCATATATTTT
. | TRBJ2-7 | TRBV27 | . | CASSLRVTSYEQYF | TGTGCCAGCAGTTTACGGGTAACCTCCTACGAGCAGTACTTC
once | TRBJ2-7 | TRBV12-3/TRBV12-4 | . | CASNLGFSYEQYF | TGTGCCAGCAATCTTGGGTTTTCCTACGAGCAGTACTTC
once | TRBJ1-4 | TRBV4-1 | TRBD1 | CASSPKKLGTVGEKLFF | TGCGCCAGCAGCCCTAAAAAACTTGGGACAGTCGGGGAAAAACTGTTTTTT
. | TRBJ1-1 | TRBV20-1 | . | CSASRQANTEAFF | TGCAGTGCTAGTCGACAGGCGAACACTGAAGCTTTCTTT
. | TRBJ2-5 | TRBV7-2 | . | CASSLNLQETQYF | TGTGCCAGCAGCTTAAACCTCCAAGAGACCCAGTACTTC
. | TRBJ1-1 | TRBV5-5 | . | CASSPGGIANTEAFF | TGTGCCAGCAGCCCCGGGGGAATTGCGAACACTGAAGCTTTCTTT
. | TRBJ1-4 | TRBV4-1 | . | CASSQGTVNEKLFF | TGCGCCAGCAGCCAAGGGACAGTTAATGAAAAACTGTTTTTT
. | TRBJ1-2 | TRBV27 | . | CASSLSRQINNYGYTF | TGTGCCAGCAGTTTATCAAGACAGATAAATAACTATGGCTACACCTTC
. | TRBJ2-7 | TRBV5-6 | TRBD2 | CASSSLTSGSYEQYF | TGTGCCAGCAGCTCCCTGACTAGCGGTTCCTACGAGCAGTACTTC
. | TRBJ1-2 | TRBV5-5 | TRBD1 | CASSLAGDSFYGYTF | TGTGCCAGCAGCTTGGCCGGGGACAGCTTCTATGGCTACACCTTC
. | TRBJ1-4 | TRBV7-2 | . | CASSRDRANEKLFF | TGTGCCAGCAGCAGAGACAGAGCTAATGAAAAACTGTTTTTT
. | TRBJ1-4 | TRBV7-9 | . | CASSLGSGTPPEKLFF | TGTGCCAGCAGCTTGGGGTCCGGGACCCCCCCCGAAAAACTGTTTTTT
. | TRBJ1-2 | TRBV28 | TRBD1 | CASSSGQVYGYTF | TGTGCCAGCAGTTCAGGACAGGTCTATGGCTACACCTTC
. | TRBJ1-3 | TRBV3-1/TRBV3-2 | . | CASSQAWGTGNTIYF | TGTGCCAGCAGCCAAGCCTGGGGAACTGGAAACACCATATATTTT
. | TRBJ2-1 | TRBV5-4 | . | CASRGTPAHEQFF | TGTGCCAGCCGAGGGACGCCGGCACATGAGCAGTTCTTC
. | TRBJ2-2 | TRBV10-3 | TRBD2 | CAIRGRLAGVHNANTGELFF | TGTGCCATCAGGGGGAGGCTAGCGGGGGTCCACAACGCGAACACCGGGGAGCTGTTTTTT
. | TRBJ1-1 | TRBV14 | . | CASSSQGAVTEAFF | TGTGCCAGCAGTTCACAGGGAGCAGTAACTGAAGCTTTCTTT
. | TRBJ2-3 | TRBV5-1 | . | CASSLGQDTQYF | TGCGCCAGCAGCTTGGGTCAAGATACGCAGTATTTT
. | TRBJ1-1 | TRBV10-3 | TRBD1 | CAISPQGGNTEAFF | TGTGCCATCAGTCCACAGGGGGGGAACACTGAAGCTTTCTTT
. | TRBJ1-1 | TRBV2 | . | CASSETPSVSMNTEAFF | TGTGCCAGCAGTGAAACCCCCTCCGTCAGTATGAACACTGAAGCTTTCTTT
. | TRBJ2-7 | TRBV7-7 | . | CASSLRLGSSYEQYF | TGTGCCAGCAGCTTAAGGCTGGGGAGCTCCTACGAGCAGTACTTC
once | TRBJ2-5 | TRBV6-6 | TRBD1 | CASSYFRDRVETQYF | TGTGCCAGCAGTTACTTCCGGGACAGGGTAGAGACCCAGTACTTC
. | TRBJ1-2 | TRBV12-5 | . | CASGLGQGNYGYTF | TGTGCTAGTGGTTTGGGGCAGGGGAACTATGGCTACACCTTC
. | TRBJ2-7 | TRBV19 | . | CASSVGMSSYEQYF | TGTGCCAGTAGTGTTGGTATGAGCTCCTACGAGCAGTACTTC
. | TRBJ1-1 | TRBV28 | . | CASSLGQLNTEAFF | TGTGCCAGCAGTTTAGGGCAGCTGAACACTGAAGCTTTCTTT
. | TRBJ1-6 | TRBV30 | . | CATSGVSPLHF | TGTGCCACCTCAGGGGTTTCACCCCTCCACTTT
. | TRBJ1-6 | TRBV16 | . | CASSRDHRANNSPLHF | TGTGCCAGCAGCCGCGATCACAGGGCAAATAATTCACCCCTCCACTTT
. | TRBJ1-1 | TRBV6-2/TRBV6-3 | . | CASSYTGNTEAFF | TGTGCCAGCAGTTACACAGGGAACACTGAAGCTTTCTTT
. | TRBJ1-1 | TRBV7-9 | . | CASSPTRRFMNTEAFF | TGTGCCAGCAGCCCAACGAGGAGGTTCATGAACACTGAAGCTTTCTTT
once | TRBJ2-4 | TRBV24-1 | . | CATSEGYIQYF | TGTGCCACCAGTGAAGGGTATATTCAGTACTTC